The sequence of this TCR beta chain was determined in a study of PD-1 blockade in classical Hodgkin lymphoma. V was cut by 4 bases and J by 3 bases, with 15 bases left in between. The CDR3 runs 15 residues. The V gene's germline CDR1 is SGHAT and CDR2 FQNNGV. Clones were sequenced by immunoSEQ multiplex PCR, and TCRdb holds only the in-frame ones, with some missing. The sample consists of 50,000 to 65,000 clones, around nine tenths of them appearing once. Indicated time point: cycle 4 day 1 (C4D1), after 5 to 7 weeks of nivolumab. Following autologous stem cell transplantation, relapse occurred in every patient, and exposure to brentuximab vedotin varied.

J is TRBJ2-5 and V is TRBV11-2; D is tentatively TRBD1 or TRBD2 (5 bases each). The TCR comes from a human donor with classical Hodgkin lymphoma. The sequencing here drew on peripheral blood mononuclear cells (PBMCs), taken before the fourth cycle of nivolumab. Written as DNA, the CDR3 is TGTGCCAGCAGCTCCCCCCGGGACGGGGAAGAGACCCAGTACTTC. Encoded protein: CASSSPRDGEETQYF.